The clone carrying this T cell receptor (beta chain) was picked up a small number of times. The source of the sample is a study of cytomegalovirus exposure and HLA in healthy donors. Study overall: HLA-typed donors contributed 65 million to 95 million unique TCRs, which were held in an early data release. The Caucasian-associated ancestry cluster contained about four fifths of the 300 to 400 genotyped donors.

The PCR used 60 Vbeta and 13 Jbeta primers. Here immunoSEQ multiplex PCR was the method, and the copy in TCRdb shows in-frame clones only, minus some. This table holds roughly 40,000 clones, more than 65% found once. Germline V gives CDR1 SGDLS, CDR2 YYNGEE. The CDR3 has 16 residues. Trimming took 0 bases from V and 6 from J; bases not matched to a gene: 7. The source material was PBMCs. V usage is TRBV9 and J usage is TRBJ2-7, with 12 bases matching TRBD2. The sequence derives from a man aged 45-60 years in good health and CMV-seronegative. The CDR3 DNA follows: TGTGCCAGCAGCGTAGAGACTAGCGGGGGCTTGGGCGAGCAGTACTTC. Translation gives CASSVETSGGLGEQYF. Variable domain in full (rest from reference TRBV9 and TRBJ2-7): DSGVTQTPKHLITATGQRVTLRCSPRSGDLSVYWYQQSLDQGLQFLIQYYNGEERAKGNILERFSAQQFPDLHSELNLSSLELGDSALYFCASSVETSGGLGEQYFGPGTRLTVT.